This TCR beta chain is drawn from a study of PD-1 blockade in classical Hodgkin lymphoma. The study, taken as a whole, reports: Repertoires differed for reasons still undefined, possibly disease activity or prior therapy. Healthy donors were reported to have higher baseline TCR diversity than newly diagnosed patients.

Trimming removed 3 bases from V and 6 bases from J; junction bases left unmatched: 7. The CDR3 extends over 15 amino acids. Germline assignment: CDR1 SGHRS and CDR2 YFSETQ. Data came from immunoSEQ multiplex PCR; TCRdb stores just in-frame clones and leaves some out. This sample has about 16,000 clones; 80% to 95% occur once, and the top ten carry about 7.1%. On this clone: As yet, its antigen is unknown.

Sample time point: newly diagnosed, previously untreated cHL patient sample. A comparison was provided by newly diagnosed, untreated classical Hodgkin lymphoma PBMCs. This sequence originates from a human donor with classical Hodgkin lymphoma. The chain recombines TRBV5-1 with TRBJ1-4, with 8 bases fitting TRBD1. The sequenced material came from peripheral blood mononuclear cells (PBMCs). In nucleotides, the CDR3 is TGCGCCAGCAGCTCCCAGGGGGCACGGGATGAAAAACTGTTTTTT. This translates into CASSSQGARDEKLFF.